The 8 T cell receptor beta chains below come from one sample, sequenced in a study of T cell responses to AZD1222 COVID-19 vaccine. The table came from immunoSEQ multiplex PCR; TCRdb's copy has only in-frame clones and leaves some out. The table shows 95,000 to 100,000 clones, with about nine tenths occurring only once. Sample: peripheral blood, taken on day 0 of AZD1222 vaccination. Receptors originate from an adult in good health.

The chain links TRBV11-1 to TRBJ1-2; TRBD1 aligns across 8 bases. CDR3 size: 13 residues. CDR1 is SGHAT and CDR2 is FQDESV in the germline V gene (reference sequence). Trimming cost V 5 bases and J 9 bases; bases outside gene matches: 8. The CDR3: CASSRIRDRSYTF. DNA for the CDR3: TGTGCCAGCAGCCGGATCCGGGACAGGAGCTACACCTTC.

This chain joins TRBV28 and TRBJ1-5, with D perhaps matching TRBD1 (5 bases). The CDR3 has 13 amino acids. V lost 6 bases, J lost 6 bases, and 12 bases lay in between. Germline V gene sequence: CDR1 MDHEN, CDR2 SYDVKM. The CDR3 is CASSRDRGQPQHF. CDR3 sequence (DNA): TGTGCCAGCAGCCGGGACCGGGGTCAGCCCCAGCATTTT.

This clone occurred once. V gene TRBV19 combines with J gene TRBJ1-2; 7 nucleotides match TRBD1. The CDR3 has 13 amino acids. V trimming: 6 bases; J trimming: 8 bases; junction bases outside the gene matches: 9. Germline CDR1 is LNHDA and CDR2 is SQIVND (reference sequence). Written as DNA, the CDR3 is TGTGCCAGTAGCCGGGACAGAGTAGGAGGCTACACCTTC. This gives the protein CASSRDRVGGYTF.

V gene TRBV29-1 combines with J gene TRBJ1-4, with D uncertain. Trimming removed 2 bases from V and 4 bases from J, with 2 bases in between. CDR1 is SQVTM, CDR2 ANQGSEA, per germline. The CDR3 contains 11 residues. The CDR3 is CSVEFNEKLFF. In DNA, the CDR3 is TGCAGCGTTGAATTTAATGAAAAACTGTTTTTT.

The chain carries TRBV19 and TRBJ2-1, with D maybe TRBD1 (6 bases). This CDR3 has 16 amino acids. The ends were cut back, 8 bases at V and 6 bases at J, with 23 bases in the middle. Germline V CDR1 and CDR2: LNHDA, SQIVND (reference sequence). The CDR3 nucleotides read TGTGCCAGTGGAAACAGGGAAACGTGGACGAGCAATGAGCAGTTCTTC. Translation: CASGNRETWTSNEQFF. Together with reference TRBV19 and TRBJ2-1, the CDR3 gives the full variable domain: DGGITQSPKYLFRKEGQNVTLSCEQNLNHDAMYWYRQDPGQGLRLIYYSQIVNDFQKGDIAEGYSVSREKKESFPLTVTSAQKNPTAFYLCASGNRETWTSNEQFFGPGTRLTVL.

This chain joins TRBV5-1 and TRBJ1-1; 7 bases fit TRBD1. Trimming removed 1 base from V and 4 bases from J; junction bases left unmatched: 16. CDR1 SGHRS and CDR2 YFSETQ come from the germline V gene. This CDR3 is built from 18 residues. CDR3 region: CASSLSLSGVRGGTEAFF. As DNA, the CDR3 is TGCGCCAGCAGCTTGAGTTTAAGTGGAGTCAGGGGGGGCACTGAAGCTTTCTTT.

The chain couples TRBV7-3 to TRBJ2-2, with TRBD2 identical over 12 bases. Germline V CDR1 and CDR2: SGHTA, FQGTGA. V shed 3 bases and J 3 bases; nucleotides not matched to a gene: 5. CDR3 length: 17 residues. The CDR3: CASSLSTSGGYTGELFF. In DNA, the CDR3 is TGTGCCAGCAGCTTGTCTACTAGCGGGGGGTACACCGGGGAGCTGTTTTTT.

The V gene is TRBV6-5, the J gene TRBJ2-3, with a weak D call TRBD1 (6 bases). V was shortened by 2 bases and J by 6 bases, with 12 bases between the two germline ends. Per the germline V gene, CDR1 is MNHEY and CDR2 is SVGAGI. CDR3 length: 14 residues. DNA for the CDR3: TGTGCCAGCAGTTACGGGGGCAGGGCGGATACGCAGTATTTT. Protein product: CASSYGGRADTQYF.